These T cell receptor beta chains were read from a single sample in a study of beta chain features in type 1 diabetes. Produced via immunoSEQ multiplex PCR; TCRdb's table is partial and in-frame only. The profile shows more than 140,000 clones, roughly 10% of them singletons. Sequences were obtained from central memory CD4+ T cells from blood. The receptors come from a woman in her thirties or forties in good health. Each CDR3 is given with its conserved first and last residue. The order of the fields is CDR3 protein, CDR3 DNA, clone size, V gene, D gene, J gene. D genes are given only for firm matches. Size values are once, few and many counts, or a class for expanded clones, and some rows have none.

cdr3_aa: CASSITGGGTLDEQFF
cdr3_nt: TGTGCCAGTAGTATTACCGGGGGGGGCACTTTGGATGAGCAGTTCTTC
clone_size: few
v_call: TRBV19
d_call: TRBD2
j_call: TRBJ2-1

cdr3_aa: CASTPRASGGEQYF
cdr3_nt: TGTGCCAGCACCCCTAGGGCTAGCGGGGGGGAGCAGTACTTC
clone_size: many
v_call: TRBV7-6
d_call: TRBD2
j_call: TRBJ2-7

cdr3_aa: CASRRPGTGNKRSKNIQYF
cdr3_nt: TGTGCCAGCAGGAGGCCCGGGACAGGAAACAAAAGGAGCAAAAACATTCAGTACTTC
clone_size: NA
v_call: TRBV11-2
d_call: TRBD1
j_call: TRBJ2-4

cdr3_aa: CASKAGVNSYEQYF
cdr3_nt: TGTGCCAGCAAGGCGGGGGTAAACTCCTACGAGCAGTACTTC
clone_size: NA
v_call: TRBV2
d_call: TRBD2
j_call: TRBJ2-7

cdr3_aa: CASSIVWGQGSGPQHF
cdr3_nt: TGTGCCAGTAGTATAGTATGGGGACAGGGGAGTGGGCCCCAGCATTTT
clone_size: few
v_call: TRBV19
d_call: TRBD1
j_call: TRBJ1-5

cdr3_aa: CASSSDRNSNQPQHF
cdr3_nt: TGTGCCAGTAGTTCCGACAGAAATAGCAATCAGCCCCAGCATTTT
clone_size: few
v_call: TRBV19
d_call: NA
j_call: TRBJ1-5

cdr3_aa: CASSLAGGADTQYF
cdr3_nt: TGTGCCAGCAGCTTGGCGGGGGGGGCAGATACGCAGTATTTT
clone_size: few
v_call: TRBV5-4
d_call: TRBD2
j_call: TRBJ2-3

cdr3_aa: CASSLPTGGGETQYF
cdr3_nt: TGTGCCAGCAGCTTGCCGACGGGGGGTGGGGAGACCCAGTACTTC
clone_size: NA
v_call: TRBV5-6
d_call: TRBD2
j_call: TRBJ2-5

cdr3_aa: CATRQGATDEQYF
cdr3_nt: TGCGCCACCCGACAGGGGGCAACCGACGAGCAGTACTTC
clone_size: many
v_call: TRBV5-1
d_call: TRBD1
j_call: TRBJ2-7

cdr3_aa: CASSDRSTGNIQYF
cdr3_nt: TGTGCCAGCAGCGACAGATCGACAGGAAACATTCAGTACTTC
clone_size: few
v_call: TRBV11-3
d_call: NA
j_call: TRBJ2-4

cdr3_aa: CASSLGPRQGVETQYF
cdr3_nt: TGTGCCAGCAGCTTGGGGCCCCGACAGGGGGTTGAGACCCAGTACTTC
clone_size: NA
v_call: TRBV5-5
d_call: TRBD1
j_call: TRBJ2-5